Following are 14 T cell receptor beta chains from one sample sequenced in a study of blood T cell repertoires in COVID-19. The method was immunoSEQ multiplex PCR; TCRdb's version includes in-frame clones alone and lacks a portion of them. The repertoire includes about 170,000 clones, about 90% of them detected once, and around 1.2% sits in the top ten. Sequencing was carried out using PBMCs or T cells enriched from blood (not recorded which). These receptor sequences come from a human donor with acute COVID-19. The donor label of this sample is uncertain.

This clone was picked up a small number of times. The chain employs TRBV18 and TRBJ2-1; 11 bases are a match to TRBD2. Germline CDR1 is KGHSH and CDR2 is LQKENI. This CDR3 has 18 residues. V dropped 4 bases and J dropped 7; count of bases not matched to a gene: 15. The CDR3 region is CASSLLQTSGVAANEQFF. DNA of the CDR3: TGTGCCAGCTCACTCCTCCAGACTAGCGGGGTCGCGGCTAATGAGCAGTTCTTC. Looking up the rest from reference TRBV18 and TRBJ2-1 gives the full variable domain: NAGVMQNPRHLVRRRGQEARLRCSPMKGHSHVYWYRQLPEEGLKFMVYLQKENIIDESGMPKERFSAEFPKEGPSILRIQQVVRGDSAAYFCASSLLQTSGVAANEQFFGPGTRLTVL.

The gene calls are TRBV2 and TRBJ2-7; 9 bases agree with TRBD2. This CDR3 has 14 amino acids. V was clipped by 6 bases and J by 11 bases; unmatched bases: 14. Looked up from germline, CDR1 is SNHLY and CDR2 is FYNNEI. The CDR3 reads CASRATILAGEKYF. DNA for the CDR3: TGTGCCAGCAGAGCAACCATTTTAGCGGGGGAAAAGTACTTC.

The chain links TRBV18 to TRBJ2-3; no clear D. This CDR3 is built from 17 residues. Germline assignment: CDR1 KGHSH and CDR2 LQKENI. V dropped 4 bases and J dropped 4 bases, with 21 bases sitting between them. The DNA for the CDR3 is TGTGCCAGCTCACAATCACGGCCCTCTAGTTTGGCAGATACGCAGTATTTT. Its translation is CASSQSRPSSLADTQYF.

The chain uses TRBV19 and TRBJ1-1; 11 bases align to TRBD1. CDR1 and CDR2 from the germline V gene are LNHDA and SQIVND (reference sequence). This CDR3 is built from 14 residues. V shed 6 bases and J 4 bases; nucleotides not matched to a gene: 4. CDR3 sequence (DNA): TGTGCCAGTAGCAGGGACAGGGGGAGCACTGAAGCTTTCTTT. It encodes CASSRDRGSTEAFF.

The V call is TRBV3-1 (or the pseudogene TRBV3-2), the J call TRBJ2-3, with 14 bases fitting TRBD2. The CDR3 has 16 residues. J was trimmed by 4 bases and V by 4 bases; bases with no gene match: 4. Germline V gives CDR1 LGHDT, CDR2 YNNKEL (reference sequence). CDR3 in DNA: TGTGCCAGCAGCCTGGGACTAGCGGGGGTGTCAGATACGCAGTATTTT. It specifies CASSLGLAGVSDTQYF.

CDR3 nucleotide sequence: TGTGCCAGTAGTATGAGACATGGAAACACCATATATTTT. It translates to CASSMRHGNTIYF. The chain is built from TRBV19 and TRBJ1-3, with no clear D. Germline CDR1 is LNHDA and CDR2 is SQIVND (reference sequence). CDR3 length: 13 residues. V was shortened by 3 bases and J by 3 bases, with 6 bases between the two germline ends.

The rearrangement links TRBV5-4 to TRBJ2-5; tentatively, D is TRBD2 (7 bases). This CDR3 contains 14 residues. Germline V gene lookup returns CDR1 SGHNT and CDR2 YYREEE (reference sequence). V was cut by 4 bases and J by 2 bases, with 12 bases left in between. The CDR3 nucleotides read TGTGCCAGCAGCGGGGGGGCGGGACAAGAGACCCAGTACTTC. Translated: CASSGGAGQETQYF.

The rearrangement uses TRBV6-5 and TRBJ2-3; TRBD1 is a possible D gene (5 bases). The germline gives CDR1 MNHEY, CDR2 SVGAGI. The CDR3 spans 14 residues. V lost 4 bases to trimming and J lost 0 bases, with 8 bases between them. The CDR3 nucleotides are TGTGCCAGCAGTTTCCAGGGTAGCACAGATACGCAGTATTTT. This encodes CASSFQGSTDTQYF.

The genes are TRBV25-1 and TRBJ1-2, with a weak D call TRBD1 (5 bases). This CDR3 is 14 amino acids long. Trimming took 3 bases from V and 4 from J, leaving 12 bases between them. Germline CDR1 is MGHDK and CDR2 is SYGVNS. CDR3 region: CASSEGGGSYGYTF. CDR3 sequence (DNA): TGTGCCAGCAGTGAGGGGGGAGGGAGCTATGGCTACACCTTC.

The chain links TRBV5-1 to TRBJ2-1; 8 bases are a match to TRBD1. V trimming: 0 bases; J trimming: 0 bases; junction bases outside the gene matches: 2. Looked up from germline, CDR1 is SGHRS and CDR2 is YFSETQ. This CDR3 spans 16 amino acids. CDR3 region: CASSLGTGSSYNEQFF. As DNA, the CDR3 is TGCGCCAGCAGCTTGGGGACAGGGAGCTCCTACAATGAGCAGTTCTTC.

V usage is TRBV27 and J usage is TRBJ1-1; TRBD1 is a possible D gene (6 bases). The CDR3 runs 13 residues. Germline loops: CDR1 MNHEY, CDR2 SMNVEV (reference sequence). Trimming took 3 bases from V and 7 from J, leaving 12 bases between them. Written as DNA, the CDR3 is TGTGCCAGCAGTTTGATGGGGGCTTTTGAAGCTTTCTTT. This gives the protein CASSLMGAFEAFF.

The chain employs TRBV18 and TRBJ2-7; 7 nucleotides line up with TRBD1. Germline V gives CDR1 KGHSH, CDR2 LQKENI. The CDR3 has 15 amino acids. V was clipped by 3 bases and J by 0 bases; unmatched bases: 5. The CDR3 sequence is CASSPRGRISYEQYF. The CDR3 nucleotides read TGTGCCAGCTCACCTAGGGGGCGGATCTCCTACGAGCAGTACTTC.

The J gene is TRBJ1-3, the V gene TRBV2; 7 bases fit TRBD1. Trimming took 6 bases from V and 4 from J; bases not matched to a gene: 9. CDR1 and CDR2 from the germline V gene are SNHLY and FYNNEI. The CDR3 runs 15 residues. The CDR3 here is CASSDHPGQGNTIYF. The CDR3 nucleotides are TGTGCCAGCAGCGACCATCCGGGACAGGGAAACACCATATATTTT.

The chain employs TRBV30 and TRBJ2-2; TRBD1 agrees at 7 bases. V gave up 5 bases and J gave up 7 bases; unmatched junction bases: 7. This CDR3 has 13 residues. Germline V gene sequence: CDR1 GTSNPN, CDR2 SVGIG (reference sequence). CDR3 DNA sequence: TGTGCCTGGGCCAGGGGGATAAACGGGGAGCTGTTTTTT. It encodes CAWARGINGELFF.